A selection of T cell receptor beta chains follows, all from one sample in a study of identical twins. TCRdb reanalysed the 5' RACE reads using MiXCR and keeps one entry per CDR3 protein. The sample has more than 200,000 distinct CDR3 sequences, around an eighth seen once. Sequencing was performed on memory (CD45RO+) T cells sorted from blood. These receptors were obtained from a woman between 18 and 29 years old in good health. Each CDR3 is given with its conserved first and last residue. A D gene is named only where the DNA matches it firmly. Not every row has a clone size; where given, it reads once, few, many or a size class.

j_call v_call clone_size d_call cdr3_nt cdr3_aa
TRBJ2-7 TRBV4-2 - TRBD2 TGTGCCAGCAGCCAAGGTATTTTAGCGGGTACCTACGAGCAGTACTTC CASSQGILAGTYEQYF
TRBJ1-4 TRBV5-1 - - TGCGCCAGCAGACAGGGCGCGTACAATGAAAAACTGTTTTTT CASRQGAYNEKLFF
TRBJ2-1 TRBV18 few - TGTGCCAGCTCAGATGGGCAGTCCTCTCGTCGGAATGAGCAGTTCTTC CASSDGQSSRRNEQFF
TRBJ2-7 TRBV20-1 - TRBD2 TGCAGTGCCACTCCGGGGGGAAGGATTAACTACGAGCAGTACTTC CSATPGGRINYEQYF
TRBJ2-7 TRBV10-3 few - TGTGCCATCAGCGGGCAGGATTTGCACGAGCAGTACTTC CAISGQDLHEQYF
TRBJ2-3 TRBV7-8 - - TGTGCCAGCACCAAAGGAGACGCTAGGGGGGATACGCAGTATTTT CASTKGDARGDTQYF
TRBJ1-5 TRBV7-2 many - TGTGCCAGCAGCGTGTGGGTTAATCAGCCCCAGCATTTT CASSVWVNQPQHF
TRBJ1-5 TRBV7-9 - - TGTGCCAGCAGCTCGGGGGGTCAGCCCCAGCATTTT CASSSGGQPQHF
TRBJ2-3 TRBV20-1 many - TGCAGTGCTAGGGACCGGACCGGCACAGATACGCAGTATTTT CSARDRTGTDTQYF
TRBJ2-2 TRBV4-1 few - TGCGCCAGCAGCACGTGGCGGGGCCGAAGGAACACCGGGGAGCTGTTTTTT CASSTWRGRRNTGELFF
TRBJ2-1 TRBV5-1 many - TGCGCCAGCAGCAATGGGGGGGCATACAATGAGCAGTTCTTC CASSNGGAYNEQFF
TRBJ2-7 TRBV6-1 - TRBD1 TGTGCCAGCAGCAGACTCGGGACAGCCGTCTTTGGGCAGTACTTC CASSRLGTAVFGQYF
TRBJ2-5 TRBV18 few - TGTGCCAGCTCACCGAACATTCGGGAAACCCAGTACTTC CASSPNIRETQYF
TRBJ2-3 TRBV7-2 many TRBD2 TGTGCCAGCAGCTTATCGACTAGCGGGGGCACAGATACGCAGTATTTT CASSLSTSGGTDTQYF
TRBJ2-7 TRBV29-1 few TRBD1 TGCAGCGTTGTTGAGGCCGGACAGGGTCGGAACGAGCAGTACTTC CSVVEAGQGRNEQYF
TRBJ2-3 TRBV7-3 few - TGTGCCAGCAGCTTGGGGTTCCCAGATACGCAGTATTTT CASSLGFPDTQYF
TRBJ1-1 TRBV12-3/TRBV12-4 - - TGTGCCAGCAGTTTTGGTCAGGGGTACCCTGAAGCTTTCTTT CASSFGQGYPEAFF
TRBJ2-7 TRBV7-2 few - TGTGCCAGCAGCTTAAGTGCGGGTAGTGTGGGTGGGCAGTACTTC CASSLSAGSVGGQYF
TRBJ2-1 TRBV12-3/TRBV12-4 many - TGTGCCAGCAGTTTTGGCGGCTACAATGAGCAGTTCTTC CASSFGGYNEQFF
TRBJ2-3 TRBV6-1 - TRBD2 TGTGCCAGCAGTGCGTTGAGCGGGGGCGCAGATACGCAGTATTTT CASSALSGGADTQYF
TRBJ1-1 TRBV7-9 few - TGTGCCAGCAGCTTGCCTTTAGGGAACACTGAAGCTTTCTTT CASSLPLGNTEAFF
TRBJ2-5 TRBV27 few - TGTGCCAGCAGTCAGGACACCCAAGAGACCCAGTACTTC CASSQDTQETQYF
TRBJ2-3 TRBV20-1 few - TGCAGTGCTCCCGGTCCCACAGATACGCAGTATTTT CSAPGPTDTQYF
TRBJ2-5 TRBV20-1 - TRBD2 TGCAGTGCTAGAGATTTACTAGCGGGCGAGACCCAGTACTTC CSARDLLAGETQYF
TRBJ2-1 TRBV4-3 few - TGCGCCAGCAGCCACGAGATTGTGGGCAATGAGCAGTTCTTC CASSHEIVGNEQFF
TRBJ2-1 TRBV5-1 few - TGCGCCAGCAGCTTGGCCTTGCTACACAATGAGCAGTTCTTC CASSLALLHNEQFF
TRBJ2-2 TRBV6-5 few - TGTGCCAGCAGTTACCCGGGACCCGGGGAGCTGTTTTTT CASSYPGPGELFF
TRBJ2-3 TRBV5-1 few TRBD2 TGCGCCAGCAGCTTGATAGCGGGAGGGCCTAGCACAGATACGCAGTATTTT CASSLIAGGPSTDTQYF
TRBJ2-2 TRBV20-1 - - TGCAGTGCTAGGGAACAGGGAGTGAGCACCGGGGAGCTGTTTTTT CSAREQGVSTGELFF
TRBJ1-3 TRBV3-1 few - TGTGCCAGCAGCTCGACTACTGGAAACACCATATATTTT CASSSTTGNTIYF
TRBJ1-2 TRBV29-1 - - TGCAGCGTTTCTACTAACTATGGCTACACCTTC CSVSTNYGYTF
TRBJ2-3 TRBV3-1 few - TGTGCCAGCAGCCAAGATTTTAGGGTTAGCACAGATACGCAGTATTTT CASSQDFRVSTDTQYF
TRBJ2-1 TRBV2 - TRBD2 TGTGCCAGCGAGACGGGGGGGAATGAGCAGTTCTTC CASETGGNEQFF
TRBJ1-2 TRBV2 few TRBD1 TGTGCCAGCGATCGGGACAGGGGGCTTGGCTACACCTTC CASDRDRGLGYTF
TRBJ2-3 TRBV19 few TRBD2 TGTGCCAGTAGTATCGGGGGACTAGCGGGGCTCCGCTATACGCAGTATTTT CASSIGGLAGLRYTQYF
TRBJ2-7 TRBV20-1 - TRBD2 TGCAGTGCTGCCCCTCGGACTAGCGGGACGTTCGAGCAGTACTTC CSAAPRTSGTFEQYF
TRBJ2-7 TRBV7-8 - TRBD2 TGTGCCAGCAGCTTAGAAGGCGGGAGTTTCGGTGAGCAGTACTTC CASSLEGGSFGEQYF
TRBJ2-1 TRBV7-2 - - TGTGCCAGCAGCTTCAGGAGCGGCTCCTACAATGAGCAGTTCTTC CASSFRSGSYNEQFF